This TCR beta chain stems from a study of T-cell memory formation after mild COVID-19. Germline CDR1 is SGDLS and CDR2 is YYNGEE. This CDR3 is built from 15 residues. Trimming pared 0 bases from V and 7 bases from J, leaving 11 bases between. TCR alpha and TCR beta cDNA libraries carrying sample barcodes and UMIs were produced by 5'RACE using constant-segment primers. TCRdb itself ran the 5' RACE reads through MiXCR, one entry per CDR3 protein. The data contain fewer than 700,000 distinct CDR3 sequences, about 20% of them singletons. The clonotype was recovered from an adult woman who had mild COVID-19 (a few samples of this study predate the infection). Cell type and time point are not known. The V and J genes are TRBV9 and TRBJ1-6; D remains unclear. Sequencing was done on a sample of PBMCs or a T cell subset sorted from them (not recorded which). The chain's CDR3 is CASSVAIVGNSPLHF. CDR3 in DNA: TGTGCCAGCAGCGTAGCAATAGTAGGAAATTCACCCCTCCACTTT.